This T cell receptor beta chain comes out of a study of T cell changes during pregnancy in multiple sclerosis. J was trimmed by 5 bases and V by 5 bases; bases with no gene match: 4. This CDR3 is built from 14 residues. Germline CDR1 and CDR2: MNHEY and SMNVEV (reference sequence). Sequencing was performed with immunoSEQ multiplex PCR; in TCRdb, only in-frame clones are kept and a portion is missing. This table holds about 56,000 clones, about 92% found once. The V gene is TRBV27, the J gene TRBJ1-1, with 11 bases lining up with TRBD1. This specimen consisted of CD4+ T cells from peripheral blood mononuclear cells, obtained in the second trimester of pregnancy. The clonotype originates from a female donor with multiple sclerosis, enrolled in a pregnancy study. CDR3: CASSRTGGWTEAFF. The CDR3 DNA follows: TGTGCCAGCAGTCGGACAGGGGGCTGGACTGAAGCTTTCTTT.